The sequence of this TCR beta chain was determined in a study of T cells in Graves' hyperthyroidism and ophthalmopathy. Germline CDR1 ENHRY, CDR2 SYGVKD. The CDR3 runs 14 residues. Amplification of TCR beta CDR3 regions used RNA as the template. HTBI primers were used for first-round RT-PCR of the TCR CDR3. TCRdb fed the multiplex PCR reads into MiXCR, producing one record per CDR3 protein. The table shows roughly 700,000 distinct CDR3 sequences, with just over 35% occurring only once. This clonotype was recorded many times. One junction end does not reproduce the germline sequence, and a read error may be involved.

This receptor was taken from a woman between 40 and 55 years old with Graves' hyperthyroidism. Sequenced sample: blood. The genes are TRBV10-3 and TRBJ1-1; D is possibly TRBD1 (6 bases). The CDR3 is CAITERGPNTEAFF. The DNA of the CDR3 is TGTGCCATCACTGAGCGGGGGCCGAACACTGAAGCTTTCTTT.